Shown below are 21 T cell receptor beta chains from a single sample sequenced in a study of shared clonotypes between healthy human individuals. Profiling relied on immunoSEQ multiplex PCR, and the TCRdb table lists in-frame clones only, not all of them. The table shows around 1.9 million clones, with 85% to 95% occurring only once. Naive CD8 cells lacked CD45RO, underwent positive selection for CCR7 and left out terminally differentiated effector memory CD45RA+ cells. Sequencing used naive CD8+ T cells from PBMCs. The receptors here all came from a man in his late teens or twenties in good health. Some clones in this sample may be carry-over from other donors' samples.

The chain is built from TRBV29-1 and TRBJ2-7; a possible D gene is TRBD1 (5 bases). Looked up from germline, CDR1 is SQVTM and CDR2 is ANQGSEA. This CDR3 is 15 amino acids long. V lost 4 bases to trimming and J lost 1 base, with 17 bases between them. Here the CDR3 reads CSVVPQGKESYEQYF. DNA of the CDR3: TGCAGCGTTGTTCCTCAGGGTAAGGAGTCCTACGAGCAGTACTTC.

V is TRBV5-6 and J is TRBJ2-2; 7 nucleotides line up with TRBD1. Germline trimming cut 4 bases from V and 3 bases from J; bases unmatched to any gene: 9. Germline V gene sequence: CDR1 SGHDT, CDR2 YYEEEE. The CDR3 extends over 16 amino acids. CDR3 coding DNA: TGTGCCAGCAGCCCCCCGAGGGGGCGCCACACCGGGGAGCTGTTTTTT. This sequence encodes CASSPPRGRHTGELFF.

This chain links TRBV27 with TRBJ2-2; 7 bases align to TRBD1. Germline assignment: CDR1 MNHEY and CDR2 SMNVEV (reference sequence). The V and J ends lost 5 bases and 6 bases, in that order; junction bases with no gene match: 12. This CDR3 spans 16 amino acids. CDR3 nucleotide sequence: TGTGCCAGCAGTCCTCGTCGACAGGGTAGTCCCGGGGAGCTGTTTTTT. Its translation: CASSPRRQGSPGELFF.

The chain recombines TRBV6-1 with TRBJ2-7; D possibly corresponds to TRBD2 (6 bases). CDR3 length: 13 residues. Between the trimmed V and J ends, which lost 6 bases and 5 bases, there was a span of 14 bases. CDR1 and CDR2 (germline): MNHNS, SASEGT. This chain's CDR3 is CASSPGWGDEQYF. The CDR3 bases are TGTGCCAGCAGCCCCGGGTGGGGGGACGAGCAGTACTTC.

This sequence joins TRBV11-3 and TRBJ2-1, with 14 bases fitting TRBD2. Germline V CDR1 and CDR2: SGHNT, YENEEA. Trimming at V came to 6 bases and at J to 9 bases, leaving 4 bases not matched to a gene. The CDR3 is 14 amino acids. The CDR3 sequence is CASRGTSGSGEQFF. The CDR3, as DNA: TGTGCCAGCAGGGGGACTAGCGGGAGCGGTGAGCAGTTCTTC.

The chain couples TRBV7-3 to TRBJ2-7, with TRBD1 matching 8 bases. The CDR3 totals 18 residues. V shed 1 base, J shed 3 bases, and the junction held 14 bases outside the gene matches. CDR1 is SGHTA, CDR2 FQGTGA, per germline. The CDR3 region is CASSLIVQGAAQGYEQYF. Here the CDR3 DNA reads TGTGCCAGCAGCTTAATCGTGCAGGGGGCGGCACAAGGCTACGAGCAGTACTTC.

This sequence joins TRBV28 and TRBJ2-7, with D tentatively TRBD2 (6 bases). The CDR3 length is 14 residues. Trimming shortened V by 5 bases and J by 1 base, and 12 bases separated the two germline ends. In germline, CDR1 is MDHEN, CDR2 SYDVKM. The CDR3 region is CASSGGMRSYEQYF. Here the CDR3 DNA reads TGTGCCAGCAGTGGGGGGATGCGGTCCTACGAGCAGTACTTC.

The chain combines TRBV28 with TRBJ1-4; TRBD1 agrees at 9 bases. J gave up 7 bases and V 4 bases, and 7 bases lay outside the gene matches. Per germline, CDR1 MDHEN and CDR2 SYDVKM. CDR3 length equals 15 residues. Here the CDR3 reads CASSSNRGLREKLFF. As DNA, the CDR3 is TGTGCCAGCAGTTCAAACAGGGGGCTGCGTGAAAAACTGTTTTTT.

With respect to this clone: No conserved phenylalanine or tryptophan is present at the end of the CDR3, so a read error is the likely explanation. The DNA is omitted, as the CDR3 cannot be located on it reliably, and the CDR3 follows TCRdb's listing. The chain recombines TRBV7-2 with TRBJ1-4. The CDR3 contains 12 residues when both ends are counted. Germline V CDR1 and CDR2: SGHTA, FQGNSA. This chain's CDR3 is CASSCAADGPSV.

In its sample, this clone was seen a few times. V and J are TRBV29-1 and TRBJ1-2; D gene unclear. The CDR3 has 12 amino acids. CDR1 SQVTM and CDR2 ANQGSEA come from the germline V gene. Trimming removed 8 bases at V and 4 bases at J, with 14 bases between. The CDR3 sequence: CSCRTESYGYTF. The CDR3 region has the DNA TGCAGCTGCCGTACAGAGTCCTATGGCTACACCTTC. Using reference TRBV29-1 and TRBJ1-2 for the parts outside the CDR3, the full variable domain is SAVISQKPSRDICQRGTSLTIQCQVDSQVTMMFWYRQQPGQSLTLIATANQGSEATYESGFVIDKFPISRPNLTFSTLTVSNMSPEDSSIYLCSCRTESYGYTFGSGTRLTVV.

This chain links TRBV18 with TRBJ2-7, with D possibly TRBD2 on 6 matching bases. The CDR3 length is 19 residues. Trimming removed 3 bases from V and 3 bases from J, with 27 bases in between. Looked up from germline, CDR1 is KGHSH and CDR2 is LQKENI. The CDR3 spells CASSPWLFGTPELNYEQYF. DNA for the CDR3: TGTGCCAGCTCACCCTGGTTGTTTGGGACTCCAGAATTAAACTACGAGCAGTACTTC.

The V call is TRBV7-8, the J call TRBJ2-3, with 7 bases matching TRBD1. CDR3 length: 16 amino acids. V shed 0 bases and J 7 bases; nucleotides not matched to a gene: 10. CDR1 is SGHVS and CDR2 is FQNEAQ in the germline V gene. In nucleotides, the CDR3 is TGTGCCAGCAGCTTAGCGATCACAGGGGTAGCACATACGCAGTATTTT. Its translation is CASSLAITGVAHTQYF.

To note about this clone: Other DNA sequences from this sample encode an identical CDR3 as well. V is TRBV29-1 and J is TRBJ2-7; TRBD2 agrees at 10 bases. The J segment lost 2 bases and the V segment lost 7 bases, leaving 5 bases of the junction unmatched. Germline-derived CDR1 and CDR2 are SQVTM and ANQGSEA. The length of the CDR3 is 13 residues. The CDR3 region is CSGRLAGAYEQYF. CDR3 in DNA: TGCAGCGGCAGGCTAGCGGGAGCCTACGAGCAGTACTTC.

The V call is TRBV28, the J call TRBJ1-6; D remains unclear. This CDR3 is 11 amino acids long. Germline loops: CDR1 MDHEN, CDR2 SYDVKM. Trimming pared 5 bases from V and 16 bases from J, leaving 12 bases between. CDR3 residues: CASSRGPALHF. CDR3 nucleotide sequence: TGTGCCAGCAGTCGGGGTCCCGCTCTCCACTTT. Together with reference TRBV28 and TRBJ1-6, the CDR3 gives the full variable domain: DVKVTQSSRYLVKRTGEKVFLECVQDMDHENMFWYRQDPGLGLRLIYFSYDVKMKEKGDIPEGYSVSREKKERFSLILESASTNQTSMYLCASSRGPALHFGNGTRLTVT.

The rearrangement links TRBV27 to TRBJ2-2; D might be TRBD1 (5 bases). Germline V CDR1 and CDR2: MNHEY, SMNVEV (reference sequence). V was clipped by 0 bases and J by 7 bases, with 9 bases between them. The CDR3 length is 14 residues. In nucleotides, the CDR3 is TGTGCCAGCAGTTTATCCCAGGGAATCGGGGAGCTGTTTTTT. Residues: CASSLSQGIGELFF.

The V and J genes are TRBV15 and TRBJ2-2; D call uncertain. Trimming took off 4 bases at V and 5 bases at J, with 8 bases between the two ends. The CDR3 contains 13 residues. Looked up from germline, CDR1 is LNHNV and CDR2 is YYDKDF (reference sequence). The CDR3 DNA follows: TGTGCCACCAGCAAGGAGAGGACCGGGGAGCTGTTTTTT. This sequence encodes CATSKERTGELFF. Using reference TRBV15 and TRBJ2-2 for the parts outside the CDR3, the full variable domain is DAMVIQNPRYQVTQFGKPVTLSCSQTLNHNVMYWYQQKSSQAPKLLFHYYDKDFNNEADTPDNFQSRRPNTSFCFLDIRSPGLGDTAMYLCATSKERTGELFFGEGSRLTVL.

The DNA for the CDR3 is TGTGCCAGCAGTCAGGCAGGGAACATAGGGGGCAATCAGCCCCAGCATTTT. Encoded protein: CASSQAGNIGGNQPQHF. This rearrangement joins TRBV28 to TRBJ1-5, with D tentatively TRBD1 (5 bases). The CDR3 extends over 17 amino acids. V was pared by 5 bases and J by 2 bases, with 19 bases between. In germline, CDR1 is MDHEN, CDR2 SYDVKM.

Note on this clone: The same CDR3 also results from other DNA sequences found in this sample. The chain carries TRBV19 and TRBJ1-1; tentatively, D is TRBD1 (5 bases). CDR3 length: 13 residues. Trimming took 3 bases from V and 2 from J, leaving 7 bases between them. Germline V gives CDR1 LNHDA, CDR2 SQIVND (reference sequence). The CDR3 DNA sequence: TGTGCCAGTAGTATTAGGGGAAACACTGAAGCTTTCTTT. This sequence encodes CASSIRGNTEAFF. The whole variable domain, remainder taken from reference TRBV19 and TRBJ1-1, is DGGITQSPKYLFRKEGQNVTLSCEQNLNHDAMYWYRQDPGQGLRLIYYSQIVNDFQKGDIAEGYSVSREKKESFPLTVTSAQKNPTAFYLCASSIRGNTEAFFGQGTRLTVV.

This clone occurred once. V is TRBV7-9 and J is TRBJ2-1; 9 bases agree with TRBD2. The CDR3 totals 16 residues. Losses at the gene ends were 3 bases for V and 0 bases for J; bases not matched to a gene: 3. The germline CDR1 and CDR2 sequences are SEHNR and FQNEAQ (reference sequence). Here the CDR3 DNA reads TGTGCCAGCAGCTTGTCTAGCGGGGACTCCTACAATGAGCAGTTCTTC. Translation: CASSLSSGDSYNEQFF.

The genes are TRBV27 and TRBJ2-5, with 9 bases matching TRBD1. The CDR3 is 18 amino acids. Germline loops: CDR1 MNHEY, CDR2 SMNVEV (reference sequence). V was pared by 5 bases and J by 4 bases, with 17 bases of the junction left unmatched. CDR3 DNA sequence: TGTGCCAGCAGTCGGCTAGGCTCCATAACAGGGGGCACAGAGACCCAGTACTTC. This gives the protein CASSRLGSITGGTETQYF.

About this clone: Other DNA sequences in the sample encode the same CDR3. This chain connects TRBV27 to TRBJ2-3, with D hard to call. Germline V gene lookup returns CDR1 MNHEY and CDR2 SMNVEV (reference sequence). There are 15 residues in the CDR3. Trimming stripped 1 base from V and 1 base from J, with 9 bases between. CDR3 loop: CASSLYVRGTDTQYF. DNA of the CDR3: TGTGCCAGCAGTTTATACGTGAGAGGCACAGATACGCAGTATTTT.